The clone carrying this T cell receptor beta chain was seen at least ten times. Its antigen is currently unknown. The entry originates in a study of read filtering for tumor transcriptome and immune sequencing. The study's findings and limits: Roughly 79% of IR-seq clonotypes had one read, totaling approximately 3.3% of reads; RNA-seq: 74.6% and 44.6%.

Every patient had bone marrow sampled while the disease was active. The library was built from around 380 ng RNA with molecular barcoded adaptors for alpha/delta and beta/gamma chains. TCRdb ran MiXCR on the reads and lists one entry per CDR3 protein. The sample carries tens of thousands of distinct CDR3 sequences, 12% to 15% recorded once. The sample consisted of a population of CD138-negative cells sorted from bone marrow. This receptor was obtained from a donor aged 40 or over with multiple myeloma.

CDR3 residues: CASSDRGGYEQYF. The CDR3 DNA reads TGTGCCAGCAGCGATCGGGGGGGCTACGAGCAGTACTTC. The chain couples TRBV3-1 to TRBJ2-7; 8 bases align to TRBD2. Germline V CDR1 and CDR2: LGHDT, YNNKEL (reference sequence). This CDR3 is built from 13 residues. The ends lost 5 bases at V and 3 bases at J; junction bases unmatched: 3.